The 12 T cell receptor beta chains listed next were all sequenced from one sample in a study of regulatory T cells in long-lasting Graves disease. The time point denotes: newly diagnosed GD, antithyroid drugs for less than 3 months. PBMCs were the source of the RNA used for TCR sequencing. For TCR beta, libraries came from iRepertoire HTBI primers and Arm-PCR of CDR3 regions. TCRdb re-called the multiplex PCR reads through MiXCR, storing one row per CDR3 protein. The table has 530,000 or so distinct CDR3 sequences, less than 15% seen once. The same sample was also used in a study of T cells in Graves' hyperthyroidism and ophthalmopathy.

The sample consisted of peripheral blood mononuclear cells (PBMCs), taken at new diagnosis, from a patient treated with antithyroid drugs. The origin of the receptors is a man aged 25 to 40 with Graves disease.

This clonotype has ten or more counts. This chain joins TRBV20-1 and TRBJ2-7; no reliable D call. Germline V lookup: CDR1 DFQATT, CDR2 SNEGSKA (reference sequence). CDR3 size: 16 residues. Trimming stripped 1 base from V and 0 bases from J, with 16 bases between. The CDR3 reads CSARAPRGKVSYEQYF. For the CDR3, the DNA is TGCAGTGCTAGAGCACCCCGTGGGAAGGTCTCCTACGAGCAGTACTTC.

This clonotype was seen at least ten times. The CDR3 sequence is CSARQRSLVNEQFF. As DNA, the CDR3 is TGCAGTGCCAGACAGCGGAGCTTAGTCAATGAGCAGTTCTTC. The chain couples TRBV20-1 to TRBJ2-1, with D tentatively TRBD1 or TRBD2 (5 bases each). The CDR3 loop spans 14 amino acids. Trimming removed 6 bases from V and 6 bases from J, with 18 bases in between. CDR1 is DFQATT and CDR2 is SNEGSKA in the germline V gene (reference sequence).

This clonotype was picked up many times. The V and J genes are TRBV2 and TRBJ2-1, with no clear D. The germline gives CDR1 SNHLY, CDR2 FYNNEI. Between the trimmed V and J ends, which lost 6 bases and 5 bases, there was a span of 11 bases. The CDR3 runs 13 residues. The CDR3 nucleotides read TGTGCCAGCAGCGCGATCAACAACAATGAGCAGTTCTTC. It translates to CASSAINNNEQFF.

J is TRBJ2-1 and V is TRBV4-1; D call uncertain. Germline V gene lookup returns CDR1 MGHRA and CDR2 YSYEKL. Between the trimmed V and J ends, which lost 3 bases and 5 bases, there was a span of 14 bases. This CDR3 comprises 15 residues. CDR3 in DNA: TGCGCCAGCAGCCATACCCCGATATCGGACAATGAGCAGTTCTTC. It is translated as CASSHTPISDNEQFF.

This clonotype has more than one count but fewer than ten. This chain links TRBV29-1 with TRBJ2-5; 7 bases match TRBD1. Germline assignment: CDR1 SQVTM and CDR2 ANQGSEA. Trimming at V came to 3 bases and at J to 7 bases, leaving 11 bases not matched to a gene. The CDR3 totals 14 residues. For the CDR3, the DNA is TGCAGCGTTGACCTCGGACAGGCCCGAGCGACCCAGTACTTC. Translating it yields CSVDLGQARATQYF.

The chain is built from TRBV4-1 and TRBJ1-2; D is uncertain. V was shortened by 6 bases and J by 6 bases, with 20 bases between the two germline ends. The CDR3 consists of 15 residues. Germline CDR1 reads MGHRA; CDR2 reads YSYEKL. The CDR3 is CASSLTPRRENGYTF. CDR3 sequence (DNA): TGCGCCAGCAGTCTCACGCCAAGGCGGGAAAATGGCTACACCTTC.

The V gene is TRBV20-1, the J gene TRBJ2-1; 14 bases line up with TRBD2. CDR3 size: 14 residues. Germline V gene lookup returns CDR1 DFQATT and CDR2 SNEGSKA (reference sequence). V lost 5 bases to trimming and J lost 5 bases; unmatched junction nucleotides: 2. CDR3 in amino acids: CSAGTSGSHNEQFF. In DNA, the CDR3 is TGCAGTGCTGGGACTAGCGGGAGCCACAATGAGCAGTTCTTC.

On this clonotype: This may arise from a read error, as a much more abundant clone is one base away. The rearrangement uses TRBV6-5 and TRBJ2-3; no reliable D call. The CDR3 is 14 residues long. Per the germline V gene, CDR1 is MNHEY and CDR2 is SVGAGI. In DNA form, the CDR3 reads TGTGCCAGCAGTTACCGGCGGATCAGCGATACGCGGTATTTT. It translates to CASSYRRISDTRYF.

At least ten counts were recorded for this clonotype. This sequence joins TRBV27 and TRBJ1-2; 7 bases agree with TRBD1. Looked up from germline, CDR1 is MNHEY and CDR2 is SMNVEV (reference sequence). This CDR3 comprises 13 residues. Germline trimming cut 6 bases from V and 4 bases from J; bases unmatched to any gene: 5. This CDR3 reads CASSQTGVYGYTF. The CDR3 region has the DNA TGTGCCAGCAGCCAAACAGGGGTCTATGGCTACACCTTC.

This clonotype was observed many times. The chain couples TRBV2 to TRBJ1-4; possibly TRBD1 for D (6 bases). Per germline, CDR1 SNHLY and CDR2 FYNNEI. The CDR3 loop spans 14 amino acids. V was clipped by 3 bases and J by 4 bases, with 9 bases between them. As DNA, the CDR3 is TGTGCCAGCAGTGATGAGGGGGTTAATGAAAAACTGTTTTTT. This translates into CASSDEGVNEKLFF.

The sample holds many counts of this clonotype. The chain carries TRBV28 and TRBJ1-2, with D perhaps TRBD1 (6 bases). The germline CDR1 and CDR2 sequences are MDHEN and SYDVKM. The CDR3 loop spans 14 amino acids. V was clipped by 3 bases and J by 4 bases, with 12 bases between them. CDR3 DNA: TGTGCCAGCAGTTTTGCGGGGGCCGGCTATGGCTACACCTTC. It is translated as CASSFAGAGYGYTF.

This clonotype was seen repeatedly, ten times or more. This chain connects TRBV24-1 to TRBJ2-1, with 7 bases fitting TRBD2. V trimming: 5 bases; J trimming: 8 bases; junction bases outside the gene matches: 11. Looked up from germline, CDR1 is KGHDR and CDR2 is SFDVKD. This CDR3 comprises 15 residues. CDR3 sequence reads: CATSGEGGSFDEQFF. The CDR3 DNA reads as TGTGCCACCAGTGGAGAGGGCGGGAGCTTCGATGAGCAGTTCTTC.